This is a list of T cell receptor beta chains from one sample in a study of T cell responses to AZD1222 COVID-19 vaccine. The data were produced by immunoSEQ multiplex PCR, yet TCRdb's version contains in-frame clones alone and is incomplete. The repertoire consists of approximately 98,000 clones, with 70% to 90% occurring once and the leading ten covering roughly 3%. The sample here was peripheral blood, taken on day 0 of AZD1222 vaccination. The receptors originated from an adult in good health. Both conserved end residues are part of each CDR3. Each record gives: V gene, D gene, clone size, J gene, CDR3 DNA, CDR3 protein. A D gene is named only where the DNA matches it firmly. Not every row has a clone size; where given, it reads once, few, many or a size class.

TRBV7-9	.	.	TRBJ1-4	TGTGCCAGCAGCTTTGGGGATGAAAAACTGTTTTTT	CASSFGDEKLFF
TRBV20-1	.	.	TRBJ2-7	TGCAGTGCTAGTCTGGGCAGGGAAGGCTACGAGCAGTACTTC	CSASLGREGYEQYF
TRBV3-1/TRBV3-2	.	.	TRBJ1-5	TGTGCCAGCAGCCCGGTCCCTGGCAATCAGCCCCAGCATTTT	CASSPVPGNQPQHF
TRBV19	TRBD1	.	TRBJ2-3	TGTGCCAGTAGGGCGCCGGGACAGAACACAGATACGCAGTATTTT	CASRAPGQNTDTQYF
TRBV14	.	.	TRBJ2-1	TGTGCCAGCAGCCCGCTACAGCTCCGGGGGAACAATGAGCAGTTCTTC	CASSPLQLRGNNEQFF
TRBV12-3/TRBV12-4	.	.	TRBJ1-1	TGTGCCAGCAGATTGGCCGGGTCCTCAGTTACTTTCTTT	CASRLAGSSVTFF
TRBV6-2/TRBV6-3	TRBD1	.	TRBJ1-5	TGTGCCAGCAGTAACTCAGGGGGCGGTCAGCCCCAGCATTTT	CASSNSGGGQPQHF
TRBV9	.	.	TRBJ1-1	TGTGCCAGCAGCGTAGAATGGACGGGGAACACTGAAGCTTTCTTT	CASSVEWTGNTEAFF
TRBV3-1/TRBV3-2	.	.	TRBJ2-7	TGTGCCAGCAGCCCAGGCGTGGGGCCCTCCTACGAGCAGTACTTC	CASSPGVGPSYEQYF
TRBV5-8	TRBD1	.	TRBJ2-1	TGTGCCAGCAGCCACCGGGACAGGGGGCTCTATGAGCAGTTCTTC	CASSHRDRGLYEQFF
TRBV5-1	TRBD2	.	TRBJ2-2	TGCGCCAGCAGCCCCGCGGGGGGGTGGACCGGGGAGCTGTTTTTT	CASSPAGGWTGELFF
TRBV2	.	.	TRBJ2-7	TGTGCCAGCAATCAAGATAGGGACCTTAACGAGCAGTACTTC	CASNQDRDLNEQYF
TRBV7-9	.	few	TRBJ1-2	TGTGCCAGCAGCTCCCGGACGGAGTACTATGGCTACACCTTC	CASSSRTEYYGYTF
TRBV27	TRBD1	once	TRBJ1-1	TGTGCCAGCAGTTTCCAACAGGGGATTGAAGCTTTCTTT	CASSFQQGIEAFF
TRBV7-2	.	.	TRBJ1-6	TGTGCCAGCAGCACGATCATGGCGGGTTCACCCCTCCACTTT	CASSTIMAGSPLHF
TRBV2	.	.	TRBJ1-2	TGTGCCAGCAGGGTAGGACAGTCCACGCATGGCTACACCTTC	CASRVGQSTHGYTF
TRBV7-6	.	few	TRBJ2-7	TGTGCCAGCAGCCAGGGGTGGCCTTCCTACGAGCAGTACTTC	CASSQGWPSYEQYF
TRBV27	.	once	TRBJ1-4	TGTGCCAGCAGTTTAAGTGGTGGGCTAAAAAAACTGTTTTTT	CASSLSGGLKKLFF
TRBV6-5	.	.	TRBJ1-1	TGTGCCAGCCGCGGGCCAGTAGACACTGAAGCTTTCTTT	CASRGPVDTEAFF
TRBV5-1	.	few	TRBJ1-2	TGCGCCAGCAGCCCGACAGCCCCCTATGGCTACACCTTC	CASSPTAPYGYTF
TRBV5-1	.	.	TRBJ1-1	TGCGCCAGCAGCTTGGGGCGGCTCATGAACACTGAAGCTTTCTTT	CASSLGRLMNTEAFF
TRBV5-1	TRBD2	.	TRBJ2-3	TGCGCCAGCAGCTTGCGCGGGGGGGCAGATACGCAGTATTTT	CASSLRGGADTQYF
TRBV28	TRBD1	.	TRBJ1-2	TGTGCCAGCAGTCCCGGGACAGGGGAATATGGCTACACCTTC	CASSPGTGEYGYTF
TRBV3-1/TRBV3-2	TRBD1	.	TRBJ1-5	TGTGCCAGCAGCCTAAACGACAGGGGGAGCAATCAGCCCCAGCATTTT	CASSLNDRGSNQPQHF
TRBV9	TRBD1	.	TRBJ1-2	TGTGCCAGCAGCGGACAGGGGGAGGACTATGGCTACACCTTC	CASSGQGEDYGYTF
TRBV5-6	TRBD1	.	TRBJ2-7	TGTGCCAGCAGCCCAGCCGGGGACAGGAGCTCCTACGAGCAGTACTTC	CASSPAGDRSSYEQYF
TRBV29-1	TRBD1	.	TRBJ1-1	TGCAGTGCTGGACAGGGGGACACTGAAGCTTTCTTT	CSAGQGDTEAFF
TRBV18	.	.	TRBJ2-7	TGTGCCAGCTCAACCTACAAGTACGAGCAGTACTTC	CASSTYKYEQYF
TRBV7-2	TRBD1	.	TRBJ2-7	TGTGCCAGCAGCCTGGGACAGGGGAACTACGAGCAGTACTTC	CASSLGQGNYEQYF
TRBV5-1	.	.	TRBJ1-5	TGCGCCAGCAGCTTGTTGGGGGCCCCAGGACAGCCCCAGCATTTT	CASSLLGAPGQPQHF
TRBV14	.	.	TRBJ1-4	TGTGCCAGCAGCCAAGTACGGGGAACTAATGAAAAACTGTTTTTT	CASSQVRGTNEKLFF
TRBV9	.	.	TRBJ1-4	TGTGCCAGCAGCCCCTCCCCAGCGGCTGGTGAAAAACTGTTTTTT	CASSPSPAAGEKLFF
TRBV28	.	once	TRBJ2-7	TGTGCCAGCCTAGTTGGTCTGGGGGACGAGCAGTACTTC	CASLVGLGDEQYF
TRBV24-1	.	.	TRBJ2-3	TGTGCCACCAGTGGAAAAAGCACAGATACGCAGTATTTT	CATSGKSTDTQYF
TRBV3-1/TRBV3-2	TRBD2	.	TRBJ2-3	TGTGCCAGCAGCCAAGATAGGTTCGCTAGCGGGGGCACAGATACGCAGTATTTT	CASSQDRFASGGTDTQYF
TRBV9	.	.	TRBJ1-3	TGTGCCAGCAGCGACGAAGGGGGTGTCACCATATATTTT	CASSDEGGVTIYF
TRBV2	.	.	TRBJ1-6	TGTGCCAGCATGGTGCAGGGAGGTTCACCCCTCCACTTT	CASMVQGGSPLHF
TRBV9	.	.	TRBJ2-3	TGTGCCAGCAGCCTCACAGATACGCAGTATTTT	CASSLTDTQYF
TRBV28	.	.	TRBJ1-4	TGTGCCAGCAGTACTACAGCGTCAACTAATGAAAAACTGTTTTTT	CASSTTASTNEKLFF
TRBV19	TRBD1	once	TRBJ1-5	TGTGCCAGTAGTTCAGGGACAGGCAATCAGCCCCAGCATTTT	CASSSGTGNQPQHF
TRBV7-6	.	once	TRBJ2-3	TGTGCCAGCAGCCCAGGGGGGGCCTTGACAGATACGCAGTATTTT	CASSPGGALTDTQYF
TRBV10-1	.	.	TRBJ2-7	TGCGCCAGCATCTCCTACGAGCAGTACTTC	CASISYEQYF
TRBV6-6	.	few	TRBJ2-7	TGTGCCAGCAGCCGACTGCTTCTCCAAGCCCCAGGGTACGAGCAGTACTTC	CASSRLLLQAPGYEQYF
TRBV7-9	TRBD1	.	TRBJ2-3	TGTGCCAGCAGCATGGGACAGGGTGCAACAGATACGCAGTATTTT	CASSMGQGATDTQYF
TRBV30	.	.	TRBJ1-1	TGTGCCTGGAATCAACAGGGCTTTTCTGTAGCTTTCTTT	CAWNQQGFSVAFF
TRBV6-5	TRBD1	.	TRBJ1-5	TGTGCCAGCAGATCGACCGGGACAGGGAGACAGCCCCAGCATTTT	CASRSTGTGRQPQHF
TRBV30	.	.	TRBJ1-6	TGTGCCTGGGGGGCCGCTTTCGGCTATAATTCACCCCTCCACTTT	CAWGAAFGYNSPLHF
TRBV30	.	.	TRBJ2-4	TGTGCCTGGAGTGTACTAATGACAGCCAAAAACATTCAGTACTTC	CAWSVLMTAKNIQYF
TRBV29-1	TRBD2	.	TRBJ2-3	TGCAGCGTTGAAACCCCAATAGCGGGGGGTAGCACAGATACGCAGTATTTT	CSVETPIAGGSTDTQYF
TRBV25-1	.	.	TRBJ1-2	TGTGCCAGCAGGTGGGGGGGCGGCTATGGCTACACCTTC	CASRWGGGYGYTF
TRBV7-8	.	.	TRBJ2-5	TGTGCCAGCAGCACGGGGGCAGGCGCCAACCAAGAGACCCAGTACTTC	CASSTGAGANQETQYF
TRBV6-2/TRBV6-3	.	.	TRBJ1-2	TGTGCCAGCAGCCAGACAGTTAACTATGGCTACACCTTC	CASSQTVNYGYTF
TRBV4-3	TRBD2	.	TRBJ2-5	TGCGCCAGCAGCCAAGAGGGTACCCCGGGACTAGGTGGGGAGACCCAGTACTTC	CASSQEGTPGLGGETQYF
TRBV7-9	.	.	TRBJ1-1	TGTGCCAGCAGCTGGGGCAGTCTGAACACTGAAGCTTTCTTT	CASSWGSLNTEAFF
TRBV15	.	many	TRBJ1-5	TGTGCCACCAGCAGAGAGCAGGGGTCCAATCAGCCCCAGCATTTT	CATSREQGSNQPQHF
TRBV5-1	.	.	TRBJ2-2	TGCGCCAGCAGCCGGGGGCGAGGAAACACCGGGGAGCTGTTTTTT	CASSRGRGNTGELFF